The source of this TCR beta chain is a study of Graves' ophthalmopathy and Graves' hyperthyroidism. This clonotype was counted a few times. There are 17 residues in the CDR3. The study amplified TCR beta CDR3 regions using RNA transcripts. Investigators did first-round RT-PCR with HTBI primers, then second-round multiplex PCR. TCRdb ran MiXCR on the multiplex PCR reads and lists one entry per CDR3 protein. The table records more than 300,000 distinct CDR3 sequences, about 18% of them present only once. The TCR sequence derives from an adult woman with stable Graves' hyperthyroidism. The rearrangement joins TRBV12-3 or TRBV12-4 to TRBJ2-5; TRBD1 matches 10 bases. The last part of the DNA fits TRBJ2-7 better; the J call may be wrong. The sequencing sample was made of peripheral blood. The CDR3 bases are TGTGCCAGCAGTTTACCCGGGACAGGGGAACCAACCTACGAGCAGTACTTC. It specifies CASSLPGTGEPTYEQYF.